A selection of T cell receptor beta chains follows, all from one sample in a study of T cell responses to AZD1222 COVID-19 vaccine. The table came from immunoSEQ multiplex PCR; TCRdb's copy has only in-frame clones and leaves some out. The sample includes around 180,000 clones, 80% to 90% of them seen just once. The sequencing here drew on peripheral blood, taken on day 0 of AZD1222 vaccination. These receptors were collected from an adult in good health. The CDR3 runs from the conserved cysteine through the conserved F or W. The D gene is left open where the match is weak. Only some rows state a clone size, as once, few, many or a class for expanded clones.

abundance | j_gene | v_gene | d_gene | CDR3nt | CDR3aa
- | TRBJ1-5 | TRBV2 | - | TGTGCCAGCGAGTCAGGACGAAGCAATCAGCCCCAGCATTTT | CASESGRSNQPQHF
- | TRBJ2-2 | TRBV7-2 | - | TGTGCCAGCAGCCTATCGAACACCGGGGAGCTGTTTTTT | CASSLSNTGELFF
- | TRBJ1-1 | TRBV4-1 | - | TGCGCCAGCAGCCTTGCGCCCCAGGCTCGGGACACTGAAGCTTTCTTT | CASSLAPQARDTEAFF
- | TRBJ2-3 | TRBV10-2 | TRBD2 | TGCGCCAGCACTAGCGGGGGGGCTAGCACAGATACGCAGTATTTT | CASTSGGASTDTQYF
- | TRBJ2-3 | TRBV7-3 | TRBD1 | TGTGCCAGCAGCCCCGGGACAGGGGGCGGCCGGACGCAGTATTTT | CASSPGTGGGRTQYF
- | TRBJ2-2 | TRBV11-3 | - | TGTGCCAGCAGTCCCGGTTGGCGGACCGGGGAGCTGTTTTTT | CASSPGWRTGELFF
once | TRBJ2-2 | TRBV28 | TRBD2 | TGTGCCAGCAAACCGACTAGCGGTGACACCGGGGAGCTGTTTTTT | CASKPTSGDTGELFF
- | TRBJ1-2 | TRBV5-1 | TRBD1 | TGCGCCAGCAGCCCTTCAGGGGGTGTTAACTATGGCTACACCTTC | CASSPSGGVNYGYTF
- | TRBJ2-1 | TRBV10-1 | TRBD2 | TGCGCCAGCAGCCAAAGCGGGGACTCCTACAATGAGCAGTTCTTC | CASSQSGDSYNEQFF
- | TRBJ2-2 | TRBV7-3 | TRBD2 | TGTGCCAGCAGCTCCTCCGGGACTAGCGGGGGGGCCAATGGGGAGCTGTTTTTT | CASSSSGTSGGANGELFF
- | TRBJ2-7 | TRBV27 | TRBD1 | TGTGCCAGCACCGAAATGCCGGGACAGGGCTTTAACGAGCAGTACTTC | CASTEMPGQGFNEQYF
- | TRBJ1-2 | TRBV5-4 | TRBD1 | TGTGCCAGCAGCTTGGGGGACAGGGACGCGTTATATGGCTACACCTTC | CASSLGDRDALYGYTF
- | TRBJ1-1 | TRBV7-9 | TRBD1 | TGTGCCAGCAGCTCGGGACAGTGGAACACTGAAGCTTTCTTT | CASSSGQWNTEAFF
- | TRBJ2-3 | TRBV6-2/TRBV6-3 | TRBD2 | TGTGCCAGCAGTTTCATACTAGCGGGAGGGATAGATACGCAGTATTTT | CASSFILAGGIDTQYF
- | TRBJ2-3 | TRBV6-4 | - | TGTGCCAGCAGTGATCGAGGGCTAGACACAGATACGCAGTATTTT | CASSDRGLDTDTQYF
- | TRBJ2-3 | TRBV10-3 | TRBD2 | TGTGCCATCAGTTTAGCGGGGGGGATCACAGATACGCAGTATTTT | CAISLAGGITDTQYF
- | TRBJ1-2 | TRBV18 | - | TGTGCCAGCTCCCCCGACGGACACTATGGCTACACCTTC | CASSPDGHYGYTF
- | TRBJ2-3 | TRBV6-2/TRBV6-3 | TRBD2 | TGTGCCAGCAGTTACGGGCGCGGGGGGGCCGAAGATACGCAGTATTTT | CASSYGRGGAEDTQYF
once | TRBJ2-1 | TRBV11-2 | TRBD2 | TGTGCCAGCAGCTTGACTAGCGGGGTGTCGAATGAGCAGTTCTTC | CASSLTSGVSNEQFF
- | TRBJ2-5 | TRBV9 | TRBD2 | TGTGCCAGCAGCGTTAGCGGGGGGACCCAAGAGACCCAGTACTTC | CASSVSGGTQETQYF
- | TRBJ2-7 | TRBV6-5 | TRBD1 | TGTGCCAGCATGGGACAGGGAAACTCCTACGAGCAGTACTTC | CASMGQGNSYEQYF
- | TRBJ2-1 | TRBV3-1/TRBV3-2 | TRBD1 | TGTGCCAGCAGCCCAACAGGGGATTTCTACAATGAGCAGTTCTTC | CASSPTGDFYNEQFF
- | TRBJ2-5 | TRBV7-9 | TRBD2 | TGTGCCAGCACCGATAGCGGGGGCTCTGAGACCCAGTACTTC | CASTDSGGSETQYF
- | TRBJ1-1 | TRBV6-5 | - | TGTGCCAGCAGTCTTGGACAGATGGCTTTCTTT | CASSLGQMAFF
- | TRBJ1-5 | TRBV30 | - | TGTGCCTGGAGAGAACAAAAGAATAGCAATCAGCCCCAGCATTTT | CAWREQKNSNQPQHF
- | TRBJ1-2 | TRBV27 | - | TGTGCCAGCAGTCCCCGGGACGCAGTGGCTGGCTACACCTTC | CASSPRDAVAGYTF
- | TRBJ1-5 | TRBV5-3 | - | TGTGCCAGAAGCCTTTTAAAGTTCAGGGATGGCTCGAATCAGCCCCAGCATTTT | CARSLLKFRDGSNQPQHF
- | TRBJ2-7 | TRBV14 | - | TGTGCCAGCAGCCAAGTGGAGACGCGTTGGTACGAGCAGTACTTC | CASSQVETRWYEQYF
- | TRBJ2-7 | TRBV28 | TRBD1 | TGTGCCAGCAGTTCCGGACAGGTCTACGAGCAGTACTTC | CASSSGQVYEQYF